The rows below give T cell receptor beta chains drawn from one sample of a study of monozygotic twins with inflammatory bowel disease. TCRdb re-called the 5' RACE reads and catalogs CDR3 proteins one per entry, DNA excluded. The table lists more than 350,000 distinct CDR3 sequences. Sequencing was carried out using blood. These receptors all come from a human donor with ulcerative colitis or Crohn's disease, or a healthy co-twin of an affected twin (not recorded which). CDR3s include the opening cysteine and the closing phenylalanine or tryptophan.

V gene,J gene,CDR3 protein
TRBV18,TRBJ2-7,CASSPGQGLTYEQYF
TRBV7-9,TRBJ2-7,CASSQGGNYEQYF
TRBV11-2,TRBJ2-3,CASSRENLAGRSTDTQYF
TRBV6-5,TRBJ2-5,CASSYGGGSETQYF
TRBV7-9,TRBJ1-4,CASSLAGAFAGEKLFF
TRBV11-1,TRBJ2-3,CASSLALSDTQYF
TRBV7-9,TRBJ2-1,CASTSSNEQFF
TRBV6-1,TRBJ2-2,CASLRDLNTGELFF
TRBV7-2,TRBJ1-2,CASSHLAAGFYGYTF
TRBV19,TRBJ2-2,CASSRSGSYAGELFF
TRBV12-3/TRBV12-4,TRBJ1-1,CASSFTSTEAFF
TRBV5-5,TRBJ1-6,CASGASGNSPLHF
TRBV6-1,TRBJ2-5,CASTRDVQETQYF
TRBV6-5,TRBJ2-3,CASSYSIGGSTDTQYF
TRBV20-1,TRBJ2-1,CSARDLASGRPYAHEQFF
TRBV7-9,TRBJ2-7,CASSPTGGLGEQYF
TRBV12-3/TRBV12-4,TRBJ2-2,CASMTVNEELFF